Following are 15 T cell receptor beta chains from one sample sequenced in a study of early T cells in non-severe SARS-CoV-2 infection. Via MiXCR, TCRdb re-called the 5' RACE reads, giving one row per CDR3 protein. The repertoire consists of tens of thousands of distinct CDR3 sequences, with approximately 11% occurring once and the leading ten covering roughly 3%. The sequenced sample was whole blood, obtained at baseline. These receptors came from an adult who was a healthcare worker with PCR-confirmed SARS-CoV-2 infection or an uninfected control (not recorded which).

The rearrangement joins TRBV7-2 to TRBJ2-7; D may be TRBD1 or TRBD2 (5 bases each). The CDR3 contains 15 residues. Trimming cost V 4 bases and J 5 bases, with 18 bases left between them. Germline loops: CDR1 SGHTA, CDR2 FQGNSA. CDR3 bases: TGTGCCAGCAGCTCAGACAGCGGTCCAGTCAACGAGCAGTACTTC. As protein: CASSSDSGPVNEQYF.

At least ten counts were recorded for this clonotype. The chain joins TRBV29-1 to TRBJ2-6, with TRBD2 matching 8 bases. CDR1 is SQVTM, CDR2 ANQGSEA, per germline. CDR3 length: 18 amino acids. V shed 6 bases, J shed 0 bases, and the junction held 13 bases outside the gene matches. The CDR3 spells CSVAPGTSPSSGANVLTF. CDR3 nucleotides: TGCAGCGTGGCCCCGGGGACTAGTCCGAGCTCTGGGGCCAACGTCCTGACTTTC. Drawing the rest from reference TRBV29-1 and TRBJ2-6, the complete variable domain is SAVISQKPSRDICQRGTSLTIQCQVDSQVTMMFWYRQQPGQSLTLIATANQGSEATYESGFVIDKFPISRPNLTFSTLTVSNMSPEDSSIYLCSVAPGTSPSSGANVLTFGAGSRLTVL.

The CDR3 DNA follows: TGTGCCAGCAGTTTCCGGGACAGCAATCAGCCCCAGTATTTT. Translated: CASSFRDSNQPQYF. The gene calls are TRBV27 and TRBJ1-5; 7 bases fit TRBD1. The J call is doubtful: the DNA matches TRBJ2-3 better. The CDR3 contains 14 residues. CDR1 is MNHEY and CDR2 is SMNVEV in the germline V gene (reference sequence).

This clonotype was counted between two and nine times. This CDR3 is CASSHLRGKSIQYF. Here the CDR3 DNA reads TGTGCCAGCAGCCATCTACGGGGCAAGAGCATTCAGTACTTC. V gene TRBV3-1 combines with J gene TRBJ2-4; D is perhaps TRBD1 or TRBD2 (5 bases each). Germline V gives CDR1 LGHDT, CDR2 YNNKEL (reference sequence). Trimming removed 3 bases at V and 9 bases at J, with 15 bases between. This CDR3 spans 14 amino acids.

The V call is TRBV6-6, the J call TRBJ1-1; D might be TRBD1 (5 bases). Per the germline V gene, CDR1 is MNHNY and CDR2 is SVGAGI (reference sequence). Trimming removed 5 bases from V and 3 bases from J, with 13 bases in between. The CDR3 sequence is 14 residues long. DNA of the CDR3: TGTGCCAGCAGTAAGCAAGTGGGGCACACTGAAGCTTTCTTT. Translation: CASSKQVGHTEAFF.

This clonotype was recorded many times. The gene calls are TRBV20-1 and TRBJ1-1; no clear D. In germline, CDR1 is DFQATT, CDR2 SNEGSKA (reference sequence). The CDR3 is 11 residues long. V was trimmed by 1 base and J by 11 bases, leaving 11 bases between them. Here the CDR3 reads CSARVADGAFF. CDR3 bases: TGCAGTGCTAGAGTTGCAGACGGGGCTTTCTTT.

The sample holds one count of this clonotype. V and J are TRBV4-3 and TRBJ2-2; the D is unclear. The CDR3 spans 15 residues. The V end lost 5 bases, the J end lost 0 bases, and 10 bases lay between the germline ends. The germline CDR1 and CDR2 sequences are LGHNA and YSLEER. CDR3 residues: CASSLGPSNTGELFF. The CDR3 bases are TGCGCCAGCAGCTTGGGCCCCTCGAACACCGGGGAGCTGTTTTTT.

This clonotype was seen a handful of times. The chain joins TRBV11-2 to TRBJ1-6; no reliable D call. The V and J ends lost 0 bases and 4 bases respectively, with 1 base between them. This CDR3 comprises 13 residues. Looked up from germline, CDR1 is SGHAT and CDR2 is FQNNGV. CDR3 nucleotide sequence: TGTGCCAGCAGCTTAGATTATAATTCACCCCTCCACTTT. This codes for CASSLDYNSPLHF.

The CDR3 is CASRYRGEPPLHF. In DNA form, the CDR3 reads TGTGCCAGCAGGTATAGAGGAGAGCCACCCCTCCACTTT. This rearrangement joins TRBV12-3 or TRBV12-4 to TRBJ1-6; D unresolved. This CDR3 contains 13 residues. V dropped 6 bases and J dropped 11 bases, with 14 bases sitting between them.

The CDR3 sequence is CASSLEDRLAGGTYEQYF. The CDR3 DNA follows: TGTGCCAGCAGCTTAGAGGACCGACTAGCGGGGGGGACCTACGAGCAGTACTTC. This sequence joins TRBV11-2 and TRBJ2-7; 14 positions match TRBD2. In germline, CDR1 is SGHAT, CDR2 FQNNGV. V gave up 0 bases and J gave up 2 bases; unmatched junction bases: 6. This CDR3 is built from 18 residues. The full variable domain, completed using reference TRBV11-2 and TRBJ2-7, is EAGVAQSPRYKIIEKRQSVAFWCNPISGHATLYWYQQILGQGPKLLIQFQNNGVVDDSQLPKDRFSAERLKGVDSTLKIQPAKLEDSAVYLCASSLEDRLAGGTYEQYFGPGTRLTVT.

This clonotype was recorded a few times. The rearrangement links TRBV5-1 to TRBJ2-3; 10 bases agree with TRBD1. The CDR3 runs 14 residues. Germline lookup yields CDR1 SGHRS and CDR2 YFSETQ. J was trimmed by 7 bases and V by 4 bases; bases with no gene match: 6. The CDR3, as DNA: TGCGCCAGCAGCATGGACAGGGGGGAACATACGCAGTATTTT. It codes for CASSMDRGEHTQYF. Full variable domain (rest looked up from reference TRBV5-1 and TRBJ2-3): KAGVTQTPRYLIKTRGQQVTLSCSPISGHRSVSWYQQTPGQGLQFLFEYFSETQRNKGNFPGRFSGRQFSNSRSEMNVSTLELGDSALYLCASSMDRGEHTQYFGPGTRLTVL.

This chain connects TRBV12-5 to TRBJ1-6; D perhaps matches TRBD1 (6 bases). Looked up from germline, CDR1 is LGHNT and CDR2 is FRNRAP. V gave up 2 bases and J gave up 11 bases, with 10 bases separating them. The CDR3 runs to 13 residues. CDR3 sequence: CASGLTPGAPLHF. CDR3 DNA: TGTGCTAGTGGTTTGACTCCAGGGGCACCCCTCCACTTT.

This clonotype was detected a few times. For the CDR3, the DNA is TGCAGCGTCGTTCCCTCCTCCGGGCAGGGAATTTTAGGAGGCTACACCTTC. It codes for CSVVPSSGQGILGGYTF. This rearrangement joins TRBV29-1 to TRBJ1-2, with D perhaps matching TRBD1 (5 bases). Looked up from germline, CDR1 is SQVTM and CDR2 is ANQGSEA. Trimming stripped 6 bases from V and 8 bases from J, with 31 bases between. This CDR3 contains 17 residues.

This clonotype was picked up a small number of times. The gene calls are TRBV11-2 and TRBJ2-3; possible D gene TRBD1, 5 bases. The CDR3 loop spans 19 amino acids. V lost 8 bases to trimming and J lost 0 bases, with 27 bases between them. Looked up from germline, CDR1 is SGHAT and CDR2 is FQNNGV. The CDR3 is CASEGAGKAPQISTDTQYF. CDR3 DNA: TGTGCCAGCGAAGGGGCAGGGAAGGCACCACAAATTAGCACAGATACGCAGTATTTT.

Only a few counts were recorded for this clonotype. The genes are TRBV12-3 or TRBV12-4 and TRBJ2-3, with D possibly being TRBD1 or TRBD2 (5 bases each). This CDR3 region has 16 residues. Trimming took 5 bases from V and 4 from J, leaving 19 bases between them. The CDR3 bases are TGTGCCAGCAGTCCCCACGCGAGGGGCACGCCAGATACGCAGTATTTT. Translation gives CASSPHARGTPDTQYF.